The present T cell receptor beta chain was sequenced within a study of neurological immune-mediated disorders. Regarding the study as a whole: The most TCR clonal expansion was seen in HTLV-1-associated myelopathy, whereas the least was seen in multiple sclerosis, below the level in healthy controls.

Germline lookup yields CDR1 DFQATT and CDR2 SNEGSKA (reference sequence). The CDR3 is made up of 13 amino acids. Concerning this clonotype: Its antigen is unidentified. The junction shows a germline mismatch at one end, possibly a read error.

With 10-nucleotide random UMIs included, cDNA was synthesized by 5'RACE. Over 190 million TCR-beta sequences from 15-18 subjects came from every sequencing run. TCRdb reprocessed the 5' RACE reads via MiXCR and lists one record per CDR3 protein. The repertoire includes 81,000 or so distinct CDR3 sequences, approximately 5% of them detected once, and 2% to 2.5% sits in the top ten. The clonotype was recovered from a woman aged 25 to 45 with multiple sclerosis. Sequencing was performed on PBMCs. The rearrangement uses TRBV20-1 and TRBJ1-5; perhaps TRBD1 as D (6 bases). The CDR3 is CSAPGRGQGTQNF. The CDR3 nucleotides are TGCAGTGCTCCGGGACGGGGGCAAGGGACCCAGAATTTT.